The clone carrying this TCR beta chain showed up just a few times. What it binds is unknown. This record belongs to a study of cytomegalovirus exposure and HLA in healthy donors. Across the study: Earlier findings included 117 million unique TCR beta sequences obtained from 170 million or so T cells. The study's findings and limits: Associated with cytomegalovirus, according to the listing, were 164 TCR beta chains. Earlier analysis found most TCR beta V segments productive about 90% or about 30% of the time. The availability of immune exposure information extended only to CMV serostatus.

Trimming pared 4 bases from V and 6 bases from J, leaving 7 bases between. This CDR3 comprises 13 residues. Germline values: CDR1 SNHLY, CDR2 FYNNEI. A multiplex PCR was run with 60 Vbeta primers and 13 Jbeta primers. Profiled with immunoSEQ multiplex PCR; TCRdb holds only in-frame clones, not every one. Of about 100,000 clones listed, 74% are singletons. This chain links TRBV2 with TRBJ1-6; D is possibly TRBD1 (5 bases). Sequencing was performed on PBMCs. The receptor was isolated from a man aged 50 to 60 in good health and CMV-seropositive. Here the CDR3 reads CASSGDSNSPLHF. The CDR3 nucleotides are TGTGCCAGCAGTGGAGACAGTAATTCACCCCTCCACTTT.